Included here is one T cell receptor beta chain sequence, with context. Its antigen is not identified. The sample comes from a study of naive CD8 T cells in extremely preterm neonates. In the study overall: Reported adult age range differs: 25-50 years versus about 20-50 years. General observations from the study: Preterm samples differed in productive template counts; sample size was small.

Only in-frame clones appear in the TCRdb table, and some are missing; sequencing was by immunoSEQ multiplex PCR. The sample holds approximately 6,000 clones, 95% to 98% seen once. V was cut by 7 bases and J by 1 base, with 8 bases left in between. Germline V gives CDR1 MDHEN, CDR2 SYDVKM. The CDR3 runs to 14 residues. This chain connects TRBV28 to TRBJ2-6; D gene ambiguous. The sequencing input was naive CD8+ T cells from blood. The sequence derives from a human donor in good health. CDR3 coding DNA: TGTGCCAGCAAGGAGTTTTCTGGGGCCAACGTCCTGACTTTC. Protein: CASKEFSGANVLTF.